A single sample gave rise to the 20 T cell receptor beta chains below, sequenced in a study of blood T cell repertoires in COVID-19 (TCRdb year 2020). The receptor library was made with the immunoSEQ multiplex PCR assay. TCRdb stores this immuneACCESS table with in-frame sequences only. Part of the clones is absent; in the studies checked, under half of the shortfall reflects unresolved V genes, and no reason is known for the rest. The sample has around 120,000 clones on record, under 95% of them singletons. The ten most abundant clones make up 3.5% to 5.5% of the sample. The sequencing input was peripheral blood. These receptors were taken from a man aged 55 to 69 with COVID-19, enrolled during active disease.

This chain uses TRBV30 with TRBJ2-7; 8 bases agree with TRBD2. CDR3 length equals 14 residues. V was pared by 3 bases and J by 2 bases, with 6 bases of the junction left unmatched. CDR1 is GTSNPN, CDR2 SVGIG, per germline (reference sequence). CDR3 nucleotides: TGTGCCTGGAGCCGGGGGGGCAGGGCCTACGAGCAGTACTTC. Its protein product is CAWSRGGRAYEQYF.

The chain links TRBV9 to TRBJ2-6; D possibly corresponds to TRBD1 (5 bases). This CDR3 is built from 15 residues. Trimming took 4 bases from V and 4 from J, leaving 12 bases between them. Germline lookup yields CDR1 SGDLS and CDR2 YYNGEE. The CDR3 coding sequence is TGTGCCAGCAGCCAAAAAGGGGCCGGGGCCAACGTCCTGACTTTC. This gives the protein CASSQKGAGANVLTF.

The chain has TRBV28 and TRBJ1-1; no definite D call. Germline-derived CDR1 and CDR2 are MDHEN and SYDVKM. This CDR3 has 14 amino acids. V was shortened by 4 bases and J by 2 bases, with 11 bases between the two germline ends. This chain's CDR3 is CASSSRRTNTEAFF. In DNA, the CDR3 is TGTGCCAGCAGTTCCCGCCGGACTAACACTGAAGCTTTCTTT.

The genes are TRBV28 and TRBJ2-7, with TRBD1 matching over 8 bases. The CDR3 contains 12 residues. Germline V CDR1 and CDR2: MDHEN, SYDVKM. J gave up 5 bases and V 6 bases, and 3 bases lay outside the gene matches. The CDR3 here is CASRQGDNEQYF. Here the CDR3 DNA reads TGTGCCAGCAGACAGGGGGATAACGAGCAGTACTTC.

The chain joins TRBV5-5 to TRBJ2-7; no clear D gene. Germline CDR1 and CDR2: SGHKS and YYEKEE (reference sequence). Trimming stripped 1 base from V and 6 bases from J, with 5 bases between. CDR3 length: 11 amino acids. The CDR3 sequence: CASSLNLEQYF. The DNA of the CDR3 is TGTGCCAGCAGCTTGAATCTCGAGCAGTACTTC.

V and J are TRBV10-1 and TRBJ2-5, with TRBD1 identical over 7 bases. This CDR3 spans 13 amino acids. Germline V lookup: CDR1 WNHNN, CDR2 SYGVQD (reference sequence). V shed 4 bases and J 5 bases; nucleotides not matched to a gene: 4. The CDR3 sequence: CASSVTGSETQYF. CDR3 in DNA: TGCGCCAGCAGTGTGACAGGGTCCGAGACCCAGTACTTC.

The chain carries TRBV5-1 and TRBJ2-2; 11 bases line up with TRBD2. This CDR3 is built from 15 residues. Germline-derived CDR1 and CDR2 are SGHRS and YFSETQ. Trimming cost V 4 bases and J 4 bases; bases outside gene matches: 3. This chain's CDR3 is CASSPSGRSTGELFF. The CDR3 nucleotides are TGCGCCAGCAGCCCTAGCGGGAGGTCCACCGGGGAGCTGTTTTTT.

This chain uses TRBV29-1 with TRBJ2-7, with 11 bases aligning to TRBD1. The CDR3 is 16 residues long. Trimming cost V 5 bases and J 1 base; bases outside gene matches: 10. Germline loops: CDR1 SQVTM, CDR2 ANQGSEA. The chain's CDR3 is CSVWGSGQGASYEQYF. The CDR3, as DNA: TGCAGCGTTTGGGGTTCCGGACAGGGGGCTTCCTACGAGCAGTACTTC.

CDR3 nucleotide sequence: TGTGCCAGCAGCTTGAACGGGTCACCCCTCCACTTT. Amino acids: CASSLNGSPLHF. The chain uses TRBV5-4 and TRBJ1-6; unclear D gene. This CDR3 is 12 amino acids long. From germline, CDR1 is SGHNT and CDR2 YYREEE (reference sequence). V lost 1 base and J 10 bases, leaving 6 bases between the germline ends.

The chain is built from TRBV19 and TRBJ1-2; D is possibly TRBD1 (5 bases). Germline CDR1 is LNHDA and CDR2 is SQIVND (reference sequence). V was trimmed by 4 bases and J by 4 bases, leaving 16 bases between them. The CDR3 contains 15 residues. The DNA for the CDR3 is TGTGCCAGTAGTAGAACAGGCGCTCCCATCTATGGCTACACCTTC. This gives the protein CASSRTGAPIYGYTF.

This chain uses TRBV29-1 with TRBJ1-1, with no clear D. Germline V gene data show CDR1 as SQVTM and CDR2 as ANQGSEA. The CDR3 contains 13 residues. V lost 5 bases and J 2 bases, leaving 12 bases between the germline ends. The CDR3 bases are TGCAGCGTTCGACAATCTCCTAACACTGAAGCTTTCTTT. Amino acid sequence: CSVRQSPNTEAFF. Filled out from reference TRBV29-1 and TRBJ1-1, the complete variable domain reads SAVISQKPSRDICQRGTSLTIQCQVDSQVTMMFWYRQQPGQSLTLIATANQGSEATYESGFVIDKFPISRPNLTFSTLTVSNMSPEDSSIYLCSVRQSPNTEAFFGQGTRLTVV.

This chain uses TRBV19 with TRBJ1-1; D is uncertain. The V and J ends lost 4 bases and 3 bases respectively, with 12 bases between them. The CDR3 has 14 amino acids. CDR1 and CDR2 from the germline V gene are LNHDA and SQIVND (reference sequence). The CDR3 DNA reads as TGTGCCAGTAGTAAAAACGGTCCTTACACTGAAGCTTTCTTT. Amino acid sequence: CASSKNGPYTEAFF.

The V call is TRBV10-2, the J call TRBJ2-3; perhaps TRBD1 as D (5 bases). This CDR3 is 14 amino acids long. CDR1 WSHSY and CDR2 SAAADI come from the germline V gene. Trimming removed 8 bases from V and 0 bases from J, with 12 bases in between. The CDR3 sequence is CASLRTRSTDTQYF. Written as DNA, the CDR3 is TGCGCCAGCCTGCGGACACGGAGCACAGATACGCAGTATTTT.

The rearrangement uses TRBV19 and TRBJ2-7, with D unresolved. The CDR3 consists of 13 residues. V was shortened by 6 bases and J by 4 bases, with 13 bases between the two germline ends. Germline CDR1 LNHDA, CDR2 SQIVND (reference sequence). The CDR3 spells CASRPSDSYEQYF. The CDR3, as DNA: TGTGCCAGTAGGCCATCCGATAGTTACGAGCAGTACTTC.

The chain combines TRBV9 with TRBJ1-1; TRBD1 aligns across 7 bases. With V trimmed by 0 bases and J by 3 bases, 5 bases remained unmatched. The CDR3 is 15 residues long. Germline lookup yields CDR1 SGDLS and CDR2 YYNGEE. CDR3 DNA: TGTGCCAGCAGCGTAGCGGCAGGACAGGACACTGAAGCTTTCTTT. The encoded protein is CASSVAAGQDTEAFF.

This clone occurred once. The J gene is TRBJ2-1, the V gene TRBV10-1; 8 bases map to TRBD2. The CDR3 is 14 amino acids. Unmatched junction bases numbered 3, after V lost 5 bases and J lost 3 bases. Germline V gene lookup returns CDR1 WNHNN and CDR2 SYGVQD (reference sequence). CDR3: CASSSSGSYNEQFF. Written as DNA, the CDR3 is TGCGCCAGCAGTTCCAGCGGGAGCTACAATGAGCAGTTCTTC.

V and J are TRBV30 and TRBJ2-5; the match to TRBD2 covers 8 bases. The CDR3 consists of 14 residues. Germline loops: CDR1 GTSNPN, CDR2 SVGIG (reference sequence). The trim removed 3 bases at V and 5 bases at J, leaving 8 bases unmatched. For the CDR3, the DNA is TGTGCCTGGAGGCTGGGCGGGAGGTTGGAGACCCAGTACTTC. Amino acid sequence: CAWRLGGRLETQYF.

The chain couples TRBV7-8 to TRBJ2-1; D is possibly TRBD1 (5 bases). This CDR3 comprises 17 residues. CDR1 is SGHVS and CDR2 is FQNEAQ in the germline V gene. With 0 bases removed from V and 5 bases from J, the gap between germline ends came to 17 bases. CDR3 amino acids: CASSLAETETTHNEQFF. DNA for the CDR3: TGTGCCAGCAGCTTAGCGGAGACAGAAACAACCCACAATGAGCAGTTCTTC.

V usage is TRBV7-3 and J usage is TRBJ2-1; the match to TRBD1 covers 7 bases. CDR3 length: 15 residues. The V gene end was trimmed by 6 bases and the J gene end by 3 bases; junction bases not matched to a gene: 8. Germline CDR1 reads SGHTA; CDR2 reads FQGTGA. The chain's CDR3 is CASRSSGTVYNEQFF. CDR3 nucleotide sequence: TGTGCCAGCAGGTCTTCCGGGACAGTCTACAATGAGCAGTTCTTC. The variable domain in full, with the rest retrieved from reference TRBV7-3 and TRBJ2-1, is GAGVSQTPSNKVTEKGKYVELRCDPISGHTALYWYRQSLGQGPEFLIYFQGTGAADDSGLPNDRFFAVRPEGSVSTLKIQRTERGDSAVYLCASRSSGTVYNEQFFGPGTRLTVL.

The chain is built from TRBV14 and TRBJ2-7; 7 bases fit TRBD2. The junction had 4 bases not matched to a gene; V was cut back by 4 bases and J by 1 base. Germline V gene sequence: CDR1 SGHDN, CDR2 FVKESK. This CDR3 comprises 14 residues. In DNA, the CDR3 is TGTGCCAGCAGCCGGGTCGGGGGGTCCTACGAGCAGTACTTC. Translating gives CASSRVGGSYEQYF. Full variable domain (rest looked up from reference TRBV14 and TRBJ2-7): EAGVTQFPSHSVIEKGQTVTLRCDPISGHDNLYWYRRVMGKEIKFLLHFVKESKQDESGMPNNRFLAERTGGTYSTLKVQPAELEDSGVYFCASSRVGGSYEQYFGPGTRLTVT.